This T cell receptor beta chain was captured in a study of monozygotic twins with inflammatory bowel disease. Concerning this clonotype: What it binds is unknown.

Findings and limits, study-wide: Twins with IBD had fewer clonotypes in common with others than healthy twins, particularly during disease activity. A single strong IBD-associated signal or clonotype was not supported by the findings.

Two nested PCRs, of approximately 16 and 9 cycles, processed TCRalpha and TCRbeta cDNA. TCRdb re-analyzed the 5' RACE reads; it lists each CDR3 protein once, without DNA. The sample data list some 200,000 distinct CDR3 sequences. The CDR3 is made up of 17 amino acids. Germline CDR1 is DFQATT and CDR2 is SNEGSKA (reference sequence). The chain couples TRBV20-1 to TRBJ1-1; there is no DNA to check the TCRdb D call of TRBD1. Sequencing input: blood. The TCR comes from a human donor with ulcerative colitis or Crohn's disease, or a healthy co-twin of an affected twin (not recorded which). The CDR3 is CSARMPRGRGREGEAFF.